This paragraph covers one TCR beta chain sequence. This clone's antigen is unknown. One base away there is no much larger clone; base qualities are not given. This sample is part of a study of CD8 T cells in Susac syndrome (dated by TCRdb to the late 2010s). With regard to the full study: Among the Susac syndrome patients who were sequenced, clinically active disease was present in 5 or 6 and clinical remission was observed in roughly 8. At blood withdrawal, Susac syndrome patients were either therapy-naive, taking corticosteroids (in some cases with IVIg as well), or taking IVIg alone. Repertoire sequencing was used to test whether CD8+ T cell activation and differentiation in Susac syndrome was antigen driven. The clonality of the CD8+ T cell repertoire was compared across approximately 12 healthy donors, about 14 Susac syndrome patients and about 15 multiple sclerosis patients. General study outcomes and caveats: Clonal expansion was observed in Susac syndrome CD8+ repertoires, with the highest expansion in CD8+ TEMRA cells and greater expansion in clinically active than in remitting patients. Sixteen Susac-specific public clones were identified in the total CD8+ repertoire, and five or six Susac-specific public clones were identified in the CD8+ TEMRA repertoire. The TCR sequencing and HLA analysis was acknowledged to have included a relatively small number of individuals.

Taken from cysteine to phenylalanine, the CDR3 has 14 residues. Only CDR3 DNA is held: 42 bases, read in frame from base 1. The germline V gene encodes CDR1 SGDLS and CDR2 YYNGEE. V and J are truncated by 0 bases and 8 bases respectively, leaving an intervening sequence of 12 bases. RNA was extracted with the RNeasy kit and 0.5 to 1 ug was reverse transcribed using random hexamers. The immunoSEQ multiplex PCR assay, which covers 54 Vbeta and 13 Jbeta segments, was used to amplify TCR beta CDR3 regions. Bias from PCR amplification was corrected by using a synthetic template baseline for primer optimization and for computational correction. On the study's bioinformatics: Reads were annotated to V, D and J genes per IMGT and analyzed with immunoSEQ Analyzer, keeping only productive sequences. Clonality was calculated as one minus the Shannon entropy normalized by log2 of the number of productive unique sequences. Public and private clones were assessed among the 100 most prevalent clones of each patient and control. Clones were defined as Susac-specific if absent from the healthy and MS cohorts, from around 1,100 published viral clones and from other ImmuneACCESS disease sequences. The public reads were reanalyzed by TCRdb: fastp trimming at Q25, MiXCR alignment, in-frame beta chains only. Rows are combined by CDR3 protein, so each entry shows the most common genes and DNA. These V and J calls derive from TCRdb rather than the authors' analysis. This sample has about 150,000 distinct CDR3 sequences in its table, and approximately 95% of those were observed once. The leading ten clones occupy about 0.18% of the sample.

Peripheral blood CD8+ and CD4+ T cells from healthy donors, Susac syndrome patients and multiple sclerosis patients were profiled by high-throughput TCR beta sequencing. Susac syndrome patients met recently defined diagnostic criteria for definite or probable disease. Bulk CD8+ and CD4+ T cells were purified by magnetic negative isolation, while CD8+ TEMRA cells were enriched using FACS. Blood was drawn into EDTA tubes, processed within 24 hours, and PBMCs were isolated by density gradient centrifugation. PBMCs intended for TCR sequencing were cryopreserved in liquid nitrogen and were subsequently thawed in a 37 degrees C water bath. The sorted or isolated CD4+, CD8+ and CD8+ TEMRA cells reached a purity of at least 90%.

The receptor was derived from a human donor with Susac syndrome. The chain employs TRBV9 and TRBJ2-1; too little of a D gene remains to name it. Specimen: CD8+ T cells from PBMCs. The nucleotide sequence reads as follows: TGTGCCAGCAGCGTAGATTCTAGAGGCGATGAGCAGTTCTTC. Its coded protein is CASSVDSRGDEQFF. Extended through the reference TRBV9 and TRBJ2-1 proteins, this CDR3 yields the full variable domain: DSGVTQTPKHLITATGQRVTLRCSPRSGDLSVYWYQQSLDQGLQFLIQYYNGEERAKGNILERFSAQQFPDLHSELNLSSLELGDSALYFCASSVDSRGDEQFFGPGTRLTVL.